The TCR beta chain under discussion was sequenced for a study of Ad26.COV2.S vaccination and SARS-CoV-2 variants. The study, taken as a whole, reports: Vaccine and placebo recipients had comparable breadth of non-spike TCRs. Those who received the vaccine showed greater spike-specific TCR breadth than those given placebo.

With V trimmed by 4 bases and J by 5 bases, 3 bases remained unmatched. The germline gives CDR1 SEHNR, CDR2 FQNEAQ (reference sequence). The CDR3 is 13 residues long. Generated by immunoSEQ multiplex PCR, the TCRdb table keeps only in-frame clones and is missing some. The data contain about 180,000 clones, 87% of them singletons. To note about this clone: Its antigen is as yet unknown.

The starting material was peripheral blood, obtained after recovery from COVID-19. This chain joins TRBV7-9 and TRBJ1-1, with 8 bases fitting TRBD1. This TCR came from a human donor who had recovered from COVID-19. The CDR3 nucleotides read TGTGCCAGCAGCTCCCGACAGGGGACTGAAGCTTTCTTT. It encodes CASSSRQGTEAFF.